The source of this TCR beta chain is a study of T cells after yellow fever vaccination. This clonotype was seen repeatedly, ten times or more. Antigen unknown. The CDR3 has 17 amino acids. The ends lost 0 bases at V and 2 bases at J; junction bases unmatched: 7. TCRdb independently ran MiXCR on the 5' RACE reads; one entry per CDR3 protein. The sample includes around 320,000 distinct CDR3 sequences, approximately 8% of them seen just once. Points from the study as a whole: In post-booster samples, most primary-vaccination clones reappeared (under 98% CD4, 75% to 90% CD8).

The rearrangement uses TRBV23-1 and TRBJ2-5, with 9 nucleotides matching TRBD1. TRBV23-1 is an ORF, with its function uncertain. This TCR was sampled from a man in his late teens or twenties who received the YFV17D yellow fever vaccine. Sequenced here: CD4+ T cells sorted from PBMCs, sampled 5 days after the yellow fever booster vaccination. The CDR3 reads CASSQSGTGKGQETQYF. CDR3 sequence (DNA): TGCGCCAGCAGTCAATCCGGGACAGGGAAAGGACAAGAGACCCAGTACTTC.